This T cell receptor beta chain was obtained from a study of blood T cells in healthy people across ages (dated by TCRdb to 2013 to 2016). About the investigation overall: Template switching captured roughly one uniquely barcoded TCR beta cDNA molecule per two T cells in model experiments. Age-related changes in TCR beta repertoire diversity were measured in the study by deep sequencing normalized with unique cDNA molecular identifiers. The donors were divided into four age groups: young (average approximately 15 years), middle-aged (about 39), aged (about 61) and long-lived (about 84). To avoid experimental bias, donors of different ages were spread randomly across the sequencing lanes. Using the same blood draw, the study looked at two additional independent replicas of 1 million unique cDNA reads for two donors, one aged 18 to 30 and the other aged 80 or older. General study outcomes and caveats: Total diversity estimates from one million sequenced T cells were considered lower bounds and underestimates. Donor CMV infection status was unknown, potentially confounding age-related changes in expanded clonotypes. Because profiling used bulk unsorted PBMCs, naive and antigen-experienced compartments could not be compared conclusively. A strong correlation was found between observed TCR beta diversity and the percentage of naive T cells measured by flow cytometry. As age increased, observed TCR beta diversity per million T cells dropped in a roughly linear way, and a significant reduction was already evident by age 40. Compared with the aged group, more naive CD4+ T cells, fewer expanded clones and increased TCR diversity were shown by the long-lived group, suggesting age selection.

Systemically healthy Caucasian individuals from Russia, approximately 39 in total and aged roughly 6 to 100 years, were included as donors. Approximately 9.3 milliliters of peripheral blood were collected from each donor into EDTA-treated Vacutainer tubes. Ficoll-Paque density-gradient centrifugation was used to isolate PBMCs, with at least 6 million per sample. Trizol reagent was used to extract total RNA from the PBMCs, yielding at least 5 micrograms per sample. For every donor, flow cytometry on a PBMC aliquot measured the percentage of naive CD45RAhigh/CD27high T cells. Libraries were constructed by 5' RACE. A second about 7 to 12 cycle PCR used a sample-barcoded 5' primer and a J-beta primer mix. A template-switch 5' adaptor carrying 12 random nucleotides introduced a unique molecular identifier onto each TCR beta cDNA molecule. At least 2.5 million CDR3-containing paired-end reads were obtained from each sample. First-strand cDNA synthesis was performed from all RNA using the Mint cDNA synthesis kit, with priming by a TRBC-specific oligonucleotide. All cDNA was treated with uracil-DNA glycosylase and then went through a first 18-cycle PCR with the universal primers M1SS and BC2_uni_R. The authors' analysis ran thus. Each sample was normalized by randomly selecting 1 million high-quality reads, each carrying a distinct molecular identifier. Instead of being binned into consensus sequences, reads with shared molecular identifiers were discarded. MiTCR, set to a Q25 quality threshold and the strictest error-elimination algorithm, was used for CDR3 identification, clonotype clustering and error correction. A nonparametric unseen species model using Euler transformation provided a lower-bound estimate of total TCR beta diversity. In-frame beta chains were kept once TCRdb had trimmed the public reads at Q25 with fastp and called clones with MiXCR. Identical CDR3 proteins give one entry, which carries the most common genes and DNA. The V and J calls here are based on TCRdb, not the publication. This sample holds 1.8 million or so distinct CDR3 sequences; about two fifths were observed only once. The ten top clones hold around 23% of the sample.

For this chain, trimming is 4 bases at the V end and 1 base at the J end, and the number of junction bases without a gene match is 8. The CDR3 measures 15 amino acids from cysteine to phenylalanine. Only the CDR3 portion is preserved as DNA: 45 bases, with reading frame beginning at the first base. Per the germline V gene, SGHRS is the CDR1 and YFSETQ is the CDR2. This clonotype occurred many times. No cognate antigen has been identified for it. Base qualities were left out, and no much larger clone turns up one base away. Material for sequencing was blood. The chain uses TRBV5-1 and TRBJ2-7; 7 junctional bases match TRBD1. The sequence derives from a human donor in good health. The CDR3 reads CASSLTDRASYEQYF. The nucleotides read TGCGCCAGCAGCCTAACTGACAGGGCTTCCTACGAGCAGTACTTC.